This note documents a single T cell receptor beta chain sequence. The sample comes from a study of blood T cell repertoires in COVID-19. Overall study: PBMCs, B-cell-depleted T cells, or T cells were the source of the cDNA or gDNA that made up the material.

Study processing details: Reference gene primers were amplified, and this amplification served to estimate nucleated cell counts. TCRdb's table, derived via immunoSEQ multiplex PCR, lists solely in-frame clones and lacks some. V, J and clone size derive from that table, while D and trimming were established from the DNA sequence. The sample has roughly 250,000 clones, approximately 80% seen once. Germline V CDR1 and CDR2: GTSNPN, SVGIG (reference sequence). The CDR3 is 14 amino acids. V was shortened by 3 bases and J by 0 bases, with 11 bases between the two germline ends. Sequenced: peripheral blood. The gene calls are TRBV30 and TRBJ1-2; D might be TRBD1 (5 bases). The sequence came from a woman in her thirties or forties with active or convalescent COVID-19. The chain's CDR3 is CAWSRGVTNYGYTF. CDR3 coding DNA: TGTGCCTGGAGCCGGGGGGTGACTAACTATGGCTACACCTTC.